The 9 T cell receptor beta chains in this list originate from one sample, sequenced in a study of cytomegalovirus exposure and HLA in healthy donors. PCR was performed using 60 Vbeta and 13 Jbeta primers. Sequencing used immunoSEQ multiplex PCR; TCRdb keeps in-frame clones, though not all of them. The table records a few hundred thousand clones, roughly 80% of them present only once. Sequencing was carried out using PBMCs. These receptors came from a girl aged 2-15 years in good health and CMV-seronegative.

This clone was observed a few times. The chain links TRBV27 to TRBJ2-1; maybe TRBD2 (5 bases). V lost 2 bases, J lost 6 bases, and 11 bases lay in between. Germline V CDR1 and CDR2: MNHEY, SMNVEV (reference sequence). The CDR3 totals 14 residues. For the CDR3, the DNA is TGTGCCAGCAGTTTACGTCCTAGCTTCAATGAGCAGTTCTTC. The encoded protein is CASSLRPSFNEQFF.

This chain joins TRBV12-5 and TRBJ2-7, with D tentatively TRBD2 (5 bases). The CDR3 is made up of 14 amino acids. The germline V gene encodes CDR1 LGHNT and CDR2 FRNRAP. V was trimmed by 5 bases and J by 0 bases, leaving 11 bases between them. CDR3 sequence reads: CASGLAASSYEQYF. CDR3 bases: TGTGCTAGTGGTCTAGCCGCTAGCTCCTACGAGCAGTACTTC.

This chain connects TRBV10-3 to TRBJ2-7; the D is unclear. The germline gives CDR1 ENHRY, CDR2 SYGVKD. This CDR3 has 14 residues. Trimming cost V 11 bases and J 2 bases, with 19 bases left between them. CDR3 sequence: CASYNQDAPYEQYF. In DNA, the CDR3 is TGTGCCTCTTACAATCAAGATGCCCCCTACGAGCAGTACTTC.

This clone was counted only a few times. The CDR3, as DNA: TGCGCCAGCAGCCAACAGGTTAGCAATCAGCCCCAGCATTTT. Translating it yields CASSQQVSNQPQHF. The chain uses TRBV4-1 and TRBJ1-5; D gene unclear. CDR1 and CDR2 from the germline V gene are MGHRA and YSYEKL. V lost 2 bases, J lost 0 bases, and 5 bases lay in between. The CDR3 length is 14 residues.

This clone came up a few times. The gene calls are TRBV5-6 and TRBJ1-4; the D gene is possibly TRBD1 (5 bases). Germline V lookup: CDR1 SGHDT, CDR2 YYEEEE. There are 15 residues in the CDR3. Trimming removed 3 bases from V and 5 bases from J, with 14 bases in between. The CDR3 DNA reads TGTGCCAGCAGCTCCCCAAGAGACAGAAATGAAAAACTGTTTTTT. It is translated as CASSSPRDRNEKLFF.

The V gene is TRBV7-9, the J gene TRBJ2-3; TRBD2 is a possible D gene (6 bases). Deletions cut 8 bases from V and 0 bases from J, with 12 bases between. Germline loops: CDR1 SEHNR, CDR2 FQNEAQ (reference sequence). This CDR3 is built from 14 residues. As DNA, the CDR3 is TGTGCCAGCGAGGGACTGACAAGCACAGATACGCAGTATTTT. It yields the protein CASEGLTSTDTQYF.

The chain has TRBV13 and TRBJ2-7; D gene uncertain. This CDR3 spans 13 amino acids. The germline V gene has CDR1 PRHDT and CDR2 FYEKMQ (reference sequence). The ends were cut back, 4 bases at V and 0 bases at J, with 7 bases in the middle. The CDR3 region is CASSSHSSYEQYF. CDR3 nucleotides: TGTGCCAGCAGCTCCCACAGCTCCTACGAGCAGTACTTC.

V is TRBV5-1 and J is TRBJ1-1; D gene uncertain. V shed 2 bases and J shed 0 bases, with 26 bases lying between them. CDR3 length: 20 amino acids. Germline V gene data show CDR1 as SGHRS and CDR2 as YFSETQ. The CDR3 nucleotides read TGCGCCAGCAGCTTTACCCCGCGAGAGAGCAGGTATCCTATGAACACTGAAGCTTTCTTT. Residues: CASSFTPRESRYPMNTEAFF.

The chain couples TRBV7-9 to TRBJ2-1, with 11 bases matching TRBD1. This CDR3 region has 16 residues. From germline, CDR1 is SEHNR and CDR2 FQNEAQ (reference sequence). The trim removed 4 bases at V and 3 bases at J, leaving 5 bases unmatched. The CDR3 protein is CASSSRGTGGYNEQFF. As DNA, the CDR3 is TGTGCCAGCAGCTCCCGGGGGACAGGGGGCTACAATGAGCAGTTCTTC.